The 18 T cell receptor beta chains listed next were all sequenced from one sample in a study of radiotherapy plus CTLA-4 blockade in lung cancer. TCRdb keeps only in-frame clones here, not all; method: immunoSEQ multiplex PCR. Of some 78,000 clones listed, around 88% are singletons. Sequenced material: peripheral blood, taken from a patient treated with radiotherapy plus ipilimumab. The source is a human donor with non-small cell lung cancer who had a partial response to radiotherapy plus ipilimumab.

The chain joins TRBV9 to TRBJ2-1; TRBD1 aligns across 11 bases. CDR3 length: 16 residues. V lost 6 bases and J lost 4; bases outside the gene matches: 9. Germline loops: CDR1 SGDLS, CDR2 YYNGEE. CDR3: CASTTGTGGIYNEQFF. The DNA for the CDR3 is TGTGCCAGCACTACCGGGACAGGGGGGATATACAATGAGCAGTTCTTC. The entire variable domain, with the rest obtained from reference TRBV9 and TRBJ2-1, is as follows: DSGVTQTPKHLITATGQRVTLRCSPRSGDLSVYWYQQSLDQGLQFLIQYYNGEERAKGNILERFSAQQFPDLHSELNLSSLELGDSALYFCASTTGTGGIYNEQFFGPGTRLTVL.

The chain combines TRBV7-2 with TRBJ2-7, with D perhaps TRBD1 (5 bases). Trimming took 5 bases from V and 1 from J, leaving 9 bases between them. This CDR3 is 13 amino acids long. Germline-derived CDR1 and CDR2 are SGHTA and FQGNSA. CDR3: CASSITGSYEQYV. CDR3 bases: TGTGCCAGCAGCATAACAGGTTCCTACGAGCAGTACGTC.

The chain is built from TRBV2 and TRBJ2-3; 9 positions agree with TRBD2. Germline V gene data show CDR1 as SNHLY and CDR2 as FYNNEI. This CDR3 contains 17 residues. V dropped 6 bases and J dropped 3; count of bases not matched to a gene: 13. CDR3: CASRGPLAGGPTDTQYF. CDR3 nucleotide sequence: TGTGCCAGCAGAGGACCGCTGGCGGGAGGGCCTACAGATACGCAGTATTTT.

The rearrangement uses TRBV18 and TRBJ1-3; 7 nucleotides match TRBD1. The CDR3 runs 14 residues. The V segment lost 3 bases and the J segment 2 bases; nucleotides outside the gene matches: 1. The germline V gene encodes CDR1 KGHSH and CDR2 LQKENI. CDR3 coding DNA: TGTGCCAGCTCACCTGACAGGGCTGGAAACACCATATATTTT. It translates to CASSPDRAGNTIYF.

The J gene is TRBJ2-5, the V gene TRBV2; 9 bases align to TRBD2. CDR1 is SNHLY, CDR2 FYNNEI, per germline. The junction had 5 bases not matched to a gene; V was cut back by 5 bases and J by 1 base. The CDR3 is made up of 15 amino acids. The CDR3 loop reads CASSLLAGPQETQYF. In nucleotides, the CDR3 is TGTGCCAGCAGTCTGCTAGCGGGGCCCCAAGAGACCCAGTACTTC.

This chain connects TRBV5-6 to TRBJ2-1; 7 nucleotides align to TRBD1. CDR3 length equals 14 residues. The V gene end was trimmed by 3 bases and the J gene end by 3 bases; junction bases not matched to a gene: 3. Germline V gene sequence: CDR1 SGHDT, CDR2 YYEEEE. CDR3 in DNA: TGTGCCAGCAGCTCGTACAGGGGCTACAATGAGCAGTTCTTC. As protein: CASSSYRGYNEQFF.

Comment on this clone: Other DNA sequences within the sample encode an identical CDR3. The rearrangement uses TRBV7-9 and TRBJ1-4; tentatively, D is TRBD1 (6 bases). The germline V gene encodes CDR1 SEHNR and CDR2 FQNEAQ (reference sequence). This CDR3 comprises 14 residues. The V gene lost 2 bases and the J gene lost 8 bases, with 12 bases spanning the gap. CDR3 in amino acids: CASSLSGVNEKLFF. The DNA for the CDR3 is TGTGCCAGCAGCTTATCAGGGGTTAACGAAAAACTGTTTTTT.

The chain has TRBV19 and TRBJ2-1, with 8 bases that match TRBD2. CDR1 LNHDA and CDR2 SQIVND come from the germline V gene (reference sequence). The CDR3 consists of 15 residues. V shed 3 bases, J shed 2 bases, and the junction held 3 bases outside the gene matches. CDR3 amino acids: CASSMSGSAYNEQFF. CDR3 DNA sequence: TGTGCCAGTAGTATGAGCGGGAGCGCCTACAATGAGCAGTTCTTC.

V gene TRBV5-1 combines with J gene TRBJ2-7; D gene ambiguous. Germline CDR1 and CDR2: SGHRS and YFSETQ. This CDR3 comprises 15 residues. The V end was cut by 2 bases, the J end by 0 bases, with 12 bases between. CDR3 bases: TGCGCCAGCAGCTTCGGAGAGGCCCGCTCCTACGAGCAGTACTTC. This gives the protein CASSFGEARSYEQYF.

The chain employs TRBV5-1 and TRBJ1-5; 9 bases are shared with TRBD1. There are 16 residues in the CDR3. From germline, CDR1 is SGHRS and CDR2 YFSETQ. J was trimmed by 7 bases and V by 4 bases; bases with no gene match: 12. CDR3 nucleotides: TGCGCCAGCAGCATTCAACCACAGGGGGCGGGACAGCCCCAGCATTTT. Translated, it gives CASSIQPQGAGQPQHF. Supplemented by reference TRBV5-1 and TRBJ1-5, the full variable domain reads KAGVTQTPRYLIKTRGQQVTLSCSPISGHRSVSWYQQTPGQGLQFLFEYFSETQRNKGNFPGRFSGRQFSNSRSEMNVSTLELGDSALYLCASSIQPQGAGQPQHFGDGTRLSIL.

The chain links TRBV5-1 to TRBJ2-5; no reliable D call. The V end lost 0 bases, the J end lost 1 base, and 7 bases lay between the germline ends. The length of the CDR3 is 14 residues. Germline-derived CDR1 and CDR2 are SGHRS and YFSETQ. Here the CDR3 reads CASSLGQSQETQYF. CDR3 DNA: TGCGCCAGCAGCTTGGGACAAAGCCAAGAGACCCAGTACTTC.

The rearrangement links TRBV28 to TRBJ1-2; D is possibly TRBD1 (6 bases). The germline V gene has CDR1 MDHEN and CDR2 SYDVKM. V was pared by 2 bases and J by 6 bases, with 19 bases between. This CDR3 is 16 amino acids long. The CDR3 reads CASSLGTVDRPHGYTF. For the CDR3, the DNA is TGTGCCAGCAGTTTAGGGACCGTAGACAGGCCCCATGGCTACACCTTC.

The V and J genes are TRBV18 and TRBJ2-2, with D unresolved. V lost 6 bases and J lost 4, with 9 bases in between. Germline CDR1 KGHSH, CDR2 LQKENI. The CDR3 covers 13 residues. CDR3 in amino acids: CASSQTGTGELFF. CDR3 sequence (DNA): TGTGCCAGCTCCCAGACTGGCACCGGGGAGCTGTTTTTT.

Here the CDR3 reads CASSKRADRTKTEAFF. The CDR3 DNA sequence: TGTGCCAGCAGCAAAAGGGCGGACAGAACTAAAACTGAAGCTTTCTTT. V is TRBV21-1 and J is TRBJ1-1; the DNA was not compared with TRBD1, the D call given in the table. TRBV21-1 represents a pseudogene. CDR3 length: 16 residues.

This chain joins TRBV7-2 and TRBJ2-7; 8 bases line up with TRBD2. With 5 bases clipped from V and 7 bases from J, the junction kept 13 bases outside the gene matches. Germline assignment: CDR1 SGHTA and CDR2 FQGNSA. The CDR3 consists of 15 residues. The CDR3 DNA reads TGTGCCAGCAGCCCCGGGGGGGACACCCTGGGGGAGCAGTACGTC. Its protein product is CASSPGGDTLGEQYV.

This sequence joins TRBV6-1 and TRBJ2-1; 10 positions match TRBD2. V shed 10 bases and J 6 bases; nucleotides not matched to a gene: 12. This CDR3 has 15 residues. Germline V gene sequence: CDR1 MNHNS, CDR2 SASEGT. As DNA, the CDR3 is TGTGCCACTAAACAACGAGCTAGCGGGAGCAATGAGCAGTTCTTC. Translation: CATKQRASGSNEQFF.

This clone has just a few counts. This chain connects TRBV7-2 to TRBJ1-1; possible D gene TRBD1, 6 bases. Trimming cost V 5 bases and J 2 bases, with 12 bases left between them. The CDR3 is made up of 14 amino acids. The V gene's germline CDR1 is SGHTA and CDR2 FQGNSA. The CDR3 sequence: CASSLRTANTEAFF. The CDR3 DNA follows: TGTGCCAGCAGCCTTCGGACAGCAAACACTGAAGCTTTCTTT. Full variable domain (outside the CDR3, taken from reference TRBV7-2 and TRBJ1-1): GAGVSQSPSNKVTEKGKDVELRCDPISGHTALYWYRQSLGQGLEFLIYFQGNSAPDKSGLPSDRFSAERTGGSVSTLTIQRTQQEDSAVYLCASSLRTANTEAFFGQGTRLTVV.

The CDR3 sequence is CASSYMPSVRLPEAFF. CDR3 sequence (DNA): TGTGCCAGCAGTTACATGCCGTCCGTGCGCCTCCCTGAAGCTTTCTTT. The V and J genes are TRBV6-6 and TRBJ1-1; no clear D gene. CDR1 MNHNY and CDR2 SVGAGI come from the germline V gene (reference sequence). This CDR3 region has 16 residues. V was clipped by 2 bases and J by 6 bases, with 19 bases between them.